This TCR beta chain was sequenced for a study of cytomegalovirus exposure and HLA in healthy donors. Study background: In a previous analysis, nearly 120 million unique TCR beta sequences were found from some 200 million T cells.

Study results and limitations: By HLA locus, TCR association rates varied in a later analysis, with DRB1 showing the most and HLA-C the fewest. Prediction of most subjects' HLA-A and HLA-B alleles by TCR beta sequences was reportedly accurate. Presence/absence results assume similar sequencing depth per donor, which may not hold.

Trimming at V came to 2 bases and at J to 1 base, leaving 5 bases not matched to a gene. The CDR3 runs 15 residues. Looked up from germline, CDR1 is SGHDT and CDR2 is YYEEEE. On this clone: Its antigen is not identified.

With 60 Vbeta and 13 Jbeta primers, the PCR was carried out. Sequencing used immunoSEQ multiplex PCR; TCRdb keeps in-frame clones, though not all of them. This sample has about 160,000 clones, with around 84% found just once. The sequenced material came from PBMCs. The chain couples TRBV5-6 to TRBJ1-2; 7 nucleotides match TRBD1. The TCR originated in a male donor in good health and CMV-seropositive. CDR3 DNA sequence: TGTGCCAGCAGCTTTAGGGGGCATTATAACTATGGCTACACCTTC. As protein: CASSFRGHYNYGYTF.